This TCR beta chain was identified during a study of blood T cell repertoires in COVID-19. Study as a whole: Samples taken during acute and convalescent COVID-19 were collected in the United States, Italy and Spain. The analysed material was cDNA or gDNA that came from T cells, B-cell-depleted T cells, or PBMCs.

V was pared by 3 bases and J by 11 bases, with 25 bases between. This CDR3 has 16 residues. The germline V gene encodes CDR1 SEHNR and CDR2 FQNEAQ (reference sequence). Study members were between roughly 18 and 89 years old and lived in about two dozen US regions. Donors of Cohort 3 who recovered were those that had two negative PCRs, clearance, or symptom resolution. TCRdb's copy holds only in-frame clones and misses some; the assay was immunoSEQ multiplex PCR. The sample lists 180,000 or so clones, more than 65% occurring once. What was sequenced was PBMCs or T cells enriched from blood (not recorded which). The receptor comes from a man in his forties or fifties who had recovered from COVID-19. The chain is built from TRBV7-9 and TRBJ1-1; no firm D call. The CDR3 loop reads CASSFLIRELIGRAFF. Written as DNA, the CDR3 is TGTGCCAGCAGCTTCCTCATCAGAGAATTGATTGGGAGGGCTTTCTTT.